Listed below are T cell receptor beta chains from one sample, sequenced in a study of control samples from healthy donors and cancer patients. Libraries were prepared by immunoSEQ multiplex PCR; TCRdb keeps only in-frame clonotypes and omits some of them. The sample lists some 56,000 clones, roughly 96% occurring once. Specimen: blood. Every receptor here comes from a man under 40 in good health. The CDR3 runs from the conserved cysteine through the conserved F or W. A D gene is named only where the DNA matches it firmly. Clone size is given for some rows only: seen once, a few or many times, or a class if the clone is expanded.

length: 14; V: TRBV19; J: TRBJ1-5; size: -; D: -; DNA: TGTGCCAGTAGACGGTTACAGGAAAATCAGCCCCAGCATTTT; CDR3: CASRRLQENQPQHF
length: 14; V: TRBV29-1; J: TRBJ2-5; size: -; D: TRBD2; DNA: TGCAGCGTTGGACTAGCGGGAGGGCGAGAGACCCAGTACTTC; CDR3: CSVGLAGGRETQYF
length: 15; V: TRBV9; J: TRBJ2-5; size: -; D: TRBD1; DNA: TGTGCCAGCAGCCCCACCGGGACAGTCCAAGAGACCCAGTACTTC; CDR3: CASSPTGTVQETQYF
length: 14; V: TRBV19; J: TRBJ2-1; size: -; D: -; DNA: TGTGCCAGTAGCCATGGCGGCGACTACAATGAGCAGTTCTTC; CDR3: CASSHGGDYNEQFF
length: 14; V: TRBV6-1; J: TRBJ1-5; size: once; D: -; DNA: TGTGCCAGCAGTGAAATCGGGGTCGATCAGCCCCAGCATTTT; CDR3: CASSEIGVDQPQHF
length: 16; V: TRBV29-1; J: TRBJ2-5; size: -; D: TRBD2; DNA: TGCAGCGTTGGAGGACTAGCGGGAGGGATCGAAGAGACCCAGTACTTC; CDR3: CSVGGLAGGIEETQYF
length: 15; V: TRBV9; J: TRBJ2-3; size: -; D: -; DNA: TGTGCCAGCAGCGTAGCTTGGGACCCCCCGGGTACGCAGTATTTT; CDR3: CASSVAWDPPGTQYF
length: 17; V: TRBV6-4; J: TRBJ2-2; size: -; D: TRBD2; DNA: TGTGCCAGCAGTGACTCAGCTAGCGGGGTCAACACCGGGGAGCTGTTTTTT; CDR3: CASSDSASGVNTGELFF
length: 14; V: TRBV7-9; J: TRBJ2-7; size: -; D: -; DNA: TGTGCCAGCAGCCGAACGTGGGACATTGACGAGCAGTACTTC; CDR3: CASSRTWDIDEQYF
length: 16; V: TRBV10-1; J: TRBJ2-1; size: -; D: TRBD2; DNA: TGCGCCAGCAGTGACCCTACTAGCGGAGGCTACAATGAGCAGTTCTTC; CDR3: CASSDPTSGGYNEQFF
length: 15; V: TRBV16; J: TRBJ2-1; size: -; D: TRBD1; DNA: TGTGCCAGCAGCCAATCTGGGACAGCGTACAATGAGCAGTTCTTC; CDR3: CASSQSGTAYNEQFF